The 32 T cell receptor beta chains below all came from one sample that was sequenced in a study of cytomegalovirus exposure and HLA in healthy donors. A multiplex PCR was run with 60 Vbeta primers and 13 Jbeta primers. TCRdb keeps only in-frame clones here, not all; method: immunoSEQ multiplex PCR. Among roughly 140,000 clones listed, about three fifths were seen once. Sequencing input: PBMCs. The receptors here all came from a woman in her fifties or sixties in good health and CMV-seropositive.

The J gene is TRBJ1-1, the V gene TRBV11-2; D unclear. This CDR3 contains 11 residues. Germline CDR1 SGHAT, CDR2 FQNNGV. V dropped 3 bases and J dropped 5 bases, with 4 bases sitting between them. The CDR3 DNA follows: TGTGCCAGCAGCTTGAGGACTGAAGCTTTCTTT. Residues: CASSLRTEAFF.

The V gene is TRBV5-1, the J gene TRBJ2-5; 9 bases are shared with TRBD2. Trimming removed 0 bases from V and 1 base from J; junction bases left unmatched: 4. The germline gives CDR1 SGHRS, CDR2 YFSETQ. The CDR3 has 16 amino acids. The DNA for the CDR3 is TGCGCCAGCAGCTTGGGACTAGCGGAATTCCAAGAGACCCAGTACTTC. Encoded protein: CASSLGLAEFQETQYF.

Only one count was recorded for this clone. The chain recombines TRBV27 with TRBJ2-2, with a weak D call TRBD1 (6 bases). The CDR3 sequence is 13 residues long. V lost 6 bases and J lost 4, with 9 bases in between. In germline, CDR1 is MNHEY, CDR2 SMNVEV (reference sequence). The CDR3 DNA sequence: TGTGCCAGCAGCTCAGGGGTCACCGGGGAGCTGTTTTTT. Its protein is CASSSGVTGELFF.

The rearrangement links TRBV5-1 to TRBJ2-3, with TRBD2 matching 10 bases. The V gene's germline CDR1 is SGHRS and CDR2 YFSETQ. V trimming: 1 base; J trimming: 6 bases; junction bases outside the gene matches: 5. CDR3 length equals 15 residues. The CDR3 sequence: CASSLLAGVGDTQYF. The CDR3 DNA reads TGCGCCAGCAGCTTGCTAGCGGGAGTCGGGGATACGCAGTATTTT.

This clone was observed a handful of times. The rearrangement links TRBV4-2 to TRBJ1-4, with a tentative D call TRBD1 (5 bases). This CDR3 is built from 13 residues. Trimming shortened V by 5 bases and J by 7 bases, and 11 bases separated the two germline ends. In germline, CDR1 is LGHNA, CDR2 YNFKEQ. DNA for the CDR3: TGTGCCAGCAGCGCCGCCGGGGGTGAAAAACTGTTTTTT. Its translation: CASSAAGGEKLFF.

The table lists this clone with a few counts. This chain connects TRBV7-9 to TRBJ1-1, with 8 bases that match TRBD1. Germline-derived CDR1 and CDR2 are SEHNR and FQNEAQ (reference sequence). V lost 5 bases, J lost 4 bases, and 6 bases stayed unmatched. This CDR3 contains 14 residues. CDR3 in amino acids: CASSLDRVGTEAFF. The CDR3 nucleotides read TGTGCCAGCAGCCTGGACAGGGTGGGCACTGAAGCTTTCTTT.

This chain joins TRBV6-6 and TRBJ2-5; 7 bases are a match to TRBD2. CDR1 is MNHNY and CDR2 is SVGAGI in the germline V gene (reference sequence). The CDR3 consists of 12 residues. Trimming removed 9 bases from V and 2 bases from J; junction bases left unmatched: 3. The CDR3 spells CASSGGQETQYF. The CDR3 DNA reads as TGTGCCAGTTCGGGGGGACAAGAGACCCAGTACTTC.

This chain's CDR3 is CASSWSGSSYNEQFF. The CDR3 DNA is TGCGCCAGCAGCTGGAGCGGGAGCTCCTACAATGAGCAGTTCTTC. V is TRBV5-1 and J is TRBJ2-1; TRBD2 agrees at 8 bases. V shed 3 bases, J shed 0 bases, and the junction held 2 bases outside the gene matches. Germline V lookup: CDR1 SGHRS, CDR2 YFSETQ. CDR3 length equals 15 residues.

The chain couples TRBV5-1 to TRBJ2-3; D is unclear. The CDR3 runs to 15 residues. V was cut by 0 bases and J by 1 base, with 9 bases left in between. Germline loops: CDR1 SGHRS, CDR2 YFSETQ. The CDR3 sequence is CASSLGADRTDTQYF. The CDR3 bases are TGCGCCAGCAGCTTGGGGGCAGACCGCACAGATACGCAGTATTTT.

This sequence joins TRBV27 and TRBJ2-1; 14 nucleotides align to TRBD2. CDR1 and CDR2 (germline): MNHEY, SMNVEV (reference sequence). J lost 5 bases, V lost 6 bases, and 6 bases had no gene match. There are 16 residues in the CDR3. DNA for the CDR3: TGTGCCAGCAGACGGACTAGCGGGAGGAGGGACAATGAGCAGTTCTTC. Encoded protein: CASRRTSGRRDNEQFF.

The chain employs TRBV29-1 and TRBJ2-7; D perhaps matches TRBD2 (5 bases). Germline CDR1 and CDR2: SQVTM and ANQGSEA. The CDR3 is made up of 13 amino acids. Trimming cost V 8 bases and J 2 bases, with 16 bases left between them. The CDR3 is CSTLEVGAYEQYF. In DNA, the CDR3 is TGCAGCACATTGGAGGTGGGAGCCTACGAGCAGTACTTC.

This clone was recorded a few times. V usage is TRBV7-8 and J usage is TRBJ2-1; 7 bases fit TRBD2. Germline CDR1 is SGHVS and CDR2 is FQNEAQ. CDR3 length equals 16 residues. Trimming removed 6 bases from V and 3 bases from J; junction bases left unmatched: 11. CDR3 protein: CASRRTWLAVYNEQFF. For the CDR3, the DNA is TGTGCCAGCAGGCGAACGTGGCTAGCGGTCTACAATGAGCAGTTCTTC. Supplemented by reference TRBV7-8 and TRBJ2-1, the full variable domain reads GAGVSQSPRYKVAKRGQDVALRCDPISGHVSLFWYQQALGQGPEFLTYFQNEAQLDKSGLPSDRFFAERPEGSVSTLKIQRTQQEDSAVYLCASRRTWLAVYNEQFFGPGTRLTVL.

This chain links TRBV5-1 with TRBJ2-2; D is undetermined. Trimming pared 1 base from V and 6 bases from J, leaving 4 bases between. Looked up from germline, CDR1 is SGHRS and CDR2 is YFSETQ. This CDR3 is 12 amino acids long. DNA for the CDR3: TGCGCCAGCAGCTTGTCCGCCGGGGAGCTGTTTTTT. This encodes CASSLSAGELFF.

The rearrangement joins TRBV4-2 to TRBJ2-3; 11 nucleotides agree with TRBD2. CDR3 length: 14 residues. Germline trimming cut 4 bases from V and 5 bases from J; bases unmatched to any gene: 2. Looked up from germline, CDR1 is LGHNA and CDR2 is YNFKEQ. The CDR3 bases are TGTGCCAGCAGCCGAGGGACTAGCGGAGATACGCAGTATTTT. Its translation is CASSRGTSGDTQYF.

The chain carries TRBV9 and TRBJ2-1, with 10 bases that match TRBD2. The CDR3 runs 15 residues. Germline V gives CDR1 SGDLS, CDR2 YYNGEE. The V gene end was trimmed by 0 bases and the J gene end by 6 bases; junction bases not matched to a gene: 3. The CDR3 loop is CASSVGASGGNEQFF. The CDR3 DNA reads as TGTGCCAGCAGCGTAGGAGCTAGCGGGGGCAATGAGCAGTTCTTC.

This sequence joins TRBV28 and TRBJ2-3; 7 bases line up with TRBD1. CDR3 length: 15 amino acids. V gave up 6 bases and J gave up 1 base; unmatched junction bases: 7. Germline V gene data show CDR1 as MDHEN and CDR2 as SYDVKM. In DNA form, the CDR3 reads TGTGCCAGCAGCAATCAGGGGGTCCGCACAGATACGCAGTATTTT. Its protein product is CASSNQGVRTDTQYF.

This rearrangement joins TRBV9 to TRBJ2-1; tentatively, D is TRBD2 (6 bases). Germline CDR1 is SGDLS and CDR2 is YYNGEE. The CDR3 runs to 16 residues. Trimming took 3 bases from V and 0 from J, leaving 13 bases between them. DNA for the CDR3: TGTGCCAGCAGCGATCATAGCGGACACTCCTACAATGAGCAGTTCTTC. This translates into CASSDHSGHSYNEQFF.

CDR3 sequence (DNA): TGCGCCAGCAGTCGTGGAGGTTCTAATTCACCCCTCCACTTT. Amino acids: CASSRGGSNSPLHF. The chain carries TRBV23-1 and TRBJ1-6; D gene unclear. Being an ORF, TRBV23-1 has a function that is uncertain. Trimming stripped 4 bases from V and 6 bases from J, with 10 bases between. The CDR3 has 14 amino acids.

V and J are TRBV11-2 and TRBJ1-1; D perhaps matches TRBD1 (5 bases). Germline lookup yields CDR1 SGHAT and CDR2 FQNNGV. Trimming removed 1 base at V and 3 bases at J, with 15 bases between. This CDR3 has 16 amino acids. The CDR3 DNA reads TGTGCCAGCAGCTTAGGAATAGTCGGGGGGGACACTGAAGCTTTCTTT. Translating it yields CASSLGIVGGDTEAFF.

The rearrangement joins TRBV30 to TRBJ2-1; 12 nucleotides align to TRBD2. The germline V gene has CDR1 GTSNPN and CDR2 SVGIG (reference sequence). The CDR3 extends over 15 amino acids. Unmatched junction bases numbered 8, after V lost 0 bases and J lost 11 bases. CDR3 DNA: TGTGCCTGGAGTGTAAATTGGCTAGCGGGAGGGCAGCAGTTCTTC. This encodes CAWSVNWLAGGQQFF.

The V call is TRBV4-3, the J call TRBJ1-1; 8 bases align to TRBD1. V shed 5 bases and J 1 base; nucleotides not matched to a gene: 3. This CDR3 region has 14 residues. Per the germline V gene, CDR1 is LGHNA and CDR2 is YSLEER. The DNA for the CDR3 is TGCGCCAGCAGCTTGGACAGGGAGAACACTGAAGCTTTCTTT. Translated: CASSLDRENTEAFF.

The count of this clone is one. The chain couples TRBV5-4 to TRBJ2-1, with 8 bases aligning to TRBD2. Trimming took 2 bases from V and 6 from J; bases not matched to a gene: 7. Looked up from germline, CDR1 is SGHNT and CDR2 is YYREEE (reference sequence). CDR3 length: 15 residues. In DNA form, the CDR3 reads TGTGCCAGCAGCTTTGGACGGGAGGGCCCCAATGAGCAGTTCTTC. Its protein is CASSFGREGPNEQFF.

This clone was seen more than once but under ten times. The chain employs TRBV9 and TRBJ2-1; TRBD2 matches at 7 bases. CDR1 SGDLS and CDR2 YYNGEE come from the germline V gene. The ends lost 1 base at V and 2 bases at J; junction bases unmatched: 6. This CDR3 contains 16 residues. The CDR3 DNA is TGTGCCAGCAGCGTACGCGCGGGAGACCCCTACAATGAGCAGTTCTTC. Translation: CASSVRAGDPYNEQFF.

The chain links TRBV6-5 to TRBJ2-1; 9 bases match TRBD1. The germline V gene encodes CDR1 MNHEY and CDR2 SVGAGI. V was pared by 6 bases and J by 9 bases, with 6 bases of the junction left unmatched. The CDR3 loop spans 13 amino acids. In DNA, the CDR3 is TGTGCCAGCAGACGTACAGGGGGCGTTGAGCAGTTCTTC. Protein sequence: CASRRTGGVEQFF.

V usage is TRBV2 and J usage is TRBJ1-5; D gene ambiguous. V was shortened by 8 bases and J by 9 bases, with 17 bases between the two germline ends. The CDR3 contains 13 residues. CDR1 is SNHLY and CDR2 is FYNNEI in the germline V gene. This chain's CDR3 is CASSFGLIMPQHF. CDR3 coding DNA: TGTGCCAGCTCCTTTGGGCTCATCATGCCCCAGCATTTT.

V is TRBV29-1 and J is TRBJ1-2, with 9 positions matching TRBD1. The CDR3 sequence is 14 residues long. Trimming took 7 bases from V and 0 from J; bases not matched to a gene: 6. Germline assignment: CDR1 SQVTM and CDR2 ANQGSEA. CDR3 region: CSARTGEANYGYTF. In nucleotides, the CDR3 is TGCAGCGCCAGGACAGGGGAAGCTAACTATGGCTACACCTTC.

This clone is a singleton in its sample. This chain joins TRBV4-1 and TRBJ1-4; 11 nucleotides align to TRBD1. The CDR3 runs to 14 residues. Germline V gene sequence: CDR1 MGHRA, CDR2 YSYEKL. Germline trimming cut 5 bases from V and 10 bases from J; bases unmatched to any gene: 6. The CDR3 DNA sequence: TGCGCCAGCAGCTACGGACAGGGGGCGGGAAAACTGTTTTTT. Translated, it gives CASSYGQGAGKLFF.

This clone came up a few times. This chain joins TRBV5-1 and TRBJ2-7; D remains ambiguous. The CDR3 contains 12 residues. Trimming took off 2 bases at V and 6 bases at J, with 9 bases between the two ends. In germline, CDR1 is SGHRS, CDR2 YFSETQ. The CDR3 protein is CASSFLDPEQYF. CDR3 bases: TGCGCCAGCAGCTTTTTAGATCCCGAGCAGTACTTC.

This chain connects TRBV1 to TRBJ2-5; the table's D call, TRBD1, has no DNA check behind it. TRBV1 constitutes a pseudogene. The CDR3 is 19 residues long. CDR3 region: CTSSQDSGGGPCRQETQYF. CDR3 bases: TGCACCAGCAGCCAAGATAGTGGAGGGGGCCCTTGTCGACAAGAGACCCAGTACTTC.

The gene calls are TRBV7-3 and TRBJ2-1; 7 nucleotides align to TRBD2. Germline CDR1 is SGHTA and CDR2 is FQGTGA. The CDR3 extends over 16 amino acids. The V gene end was trimmed by 2 bases and the J gene end by 4 bases; junction bases not matched to a gene: 8. The CDR3 nucleotides read TGTGCCAGCAGCTTAGATGCTAGCGGAATTTACAATGAGCAGTTCTTC. It yields the protein CASSLDASGIYNEQFF.

V usage is TRBV11-2 and J usage is TRBJ2-2; 7 positions agree with TRBD2. Losses at the gene ends were 3 bases for V and 1 base for J; bases not matched to a gene: 5. The CDR3 consists of 16 residues. Looked up from germline, CDR1 is SGHAT and CDR2 is FQNNGV. CDR3 in DNA: TGTGCCAGCAGCTTTAAGCGGGACTGGAACACCGGGGAGCTGTTTTTT. Protein product: CASSFKRDWNTGELFF.

V usage is TRBV28 and J usage is TRBJ2-5, with D possibly matching TRBD2 (7 bases). The germline gives CDR1 MDHEN, CDR2 SYDVKM. The CDR3 spans 17 residues. V was shortened by 2 bases and J by 4 bases, with 20 bases between the two germline ends. For the CDR3, the DNA is TGTGCCAGCAGTTTAAGGGGAGGGGGGGCGCGAGGAGAGACCCAGTACTTC. Its translation is CASSLRGGGARGETQYF.